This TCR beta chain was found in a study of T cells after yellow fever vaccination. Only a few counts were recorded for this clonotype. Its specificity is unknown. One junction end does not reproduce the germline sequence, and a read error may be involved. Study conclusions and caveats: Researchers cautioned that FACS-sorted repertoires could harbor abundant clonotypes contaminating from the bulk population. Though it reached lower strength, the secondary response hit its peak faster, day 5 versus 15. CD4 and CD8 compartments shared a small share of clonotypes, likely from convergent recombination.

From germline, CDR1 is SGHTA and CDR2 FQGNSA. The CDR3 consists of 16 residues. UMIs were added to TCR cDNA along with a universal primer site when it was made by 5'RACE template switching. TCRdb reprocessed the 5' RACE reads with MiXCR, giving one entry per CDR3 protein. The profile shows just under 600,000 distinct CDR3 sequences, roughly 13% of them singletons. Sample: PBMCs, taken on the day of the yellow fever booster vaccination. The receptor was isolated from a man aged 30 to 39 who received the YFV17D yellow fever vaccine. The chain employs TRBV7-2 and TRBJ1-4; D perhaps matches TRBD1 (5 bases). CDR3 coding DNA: TGTGTCAGCAGCTTATTAGGGGCAGGACCTGGTGAAAAACTGTTTTTT. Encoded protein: CVSSLLGAGPGEKLFF.